The present T cell receptor (beta chain) was sequenced within a study of blood T cell repertoires in COVID-19. Whole-study context: Samples of COVID-19 (acute and convalescent) were obtained from the United States, Italy and Spain. T cells, B-cell-depleted T cells, or PBMCs supplied cDNA or gDNA.

TCRdb's copy holds only in-frame clones and misses some; the assay was immunoSEQ multiplex PCR. The sample shows under 30,000 clones, around 90% of them seen only once. Germline V gene data show CDR1 as MNHEY and CDR2 as SVGAGI. Trimming removed 6 bases from V and 4 bases from J, with 13 bases in between. CDR3 length equals 14 residues. This clonotype originated in a human donor in a cohort sampled during active COVID-19. The donor label of this sample is uncertain. Sequenced material: peripheral blood. This chain links TRBV6-5 with TRBJ2-1; D ambiguous. The CDR3 DNA reads as TGTGCCAGCAGCCCGGTCGGTACTTACAATGAGCAGTTCTTC. This codes for CASSPVGTYNEQFF.